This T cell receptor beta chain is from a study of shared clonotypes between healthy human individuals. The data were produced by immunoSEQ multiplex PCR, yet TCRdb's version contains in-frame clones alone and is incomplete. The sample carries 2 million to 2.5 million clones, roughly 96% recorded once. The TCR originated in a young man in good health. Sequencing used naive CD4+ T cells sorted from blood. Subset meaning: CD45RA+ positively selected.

The CDR3 is CASTPYGANYGYTF. CDR3 sequence (DNA): TGTGCCAGCACCCCCTACGGAGCTAACTATGGCTACACCTTC. V is TRBV6-1 and J is TRBJ1-2; no reliable D call. Looked up from germline, CDR1 is MNHNS and CDR2 is SASEGT. Trimming removed 7 bases from V and 0 bases from J, with 12 bases in between. CDR3 length: 14 amino acids.